These T cell receptor beta chains were read from a single sample in a study of metastatic and nonmetastatic thyroid tumors. Through MiXCR, TCRdb re-clonotyped the PCR reads. The data show tens of thousands of clones, with 33% seen just once and 15% to 20% held by the top ten. Source material: tumor tissue. These receptors all come from a female donor with papillary thyroid cancer or a benign thyroid nodule (not recorded which). Some clones in this sample may be carry-over from other donors' samples. CDR3s include the opening cysteine and the closing phenylalanine or tryptophan. A D gene is named only where the DNA matches it firmly. Rows give clone size only sometimes, using once, few, many, or a class for an expanded clone.

j_call clone_size v_call d_call cdr3_aa cdr3_nt
TRBJ2-1 few TRBV6-2/TRBV6-3 NA CASSCSGRDEQFF TGTGCCAGCAGTTGCTCAGGGCGGGATGAGCAGTTCTTC
TRBJ2-2 NA TRBV19 NA CASKLVAGELFF TGTGCCAGTAAACTTGTCGCCGGGGAGCTGTTTTTT
TRBJ2-3 few TRBV12-3/TRBV12-4 NA CASIPGSGDTQYF TGTGCCAGCATCCCGGGGTCGGGAGATACGCAGTATTTT
TRBJ1-1 NA TRBV4-1 NA CASSQDRVAEAFF TGCGCCAGCAGCCAAGACAGGGTCGCTGAAGCTTTCTTT
TRBJ1-1 few TRBV6-1 NA CASSSPMAARGTEAFF TGTGCCAGCAGTTCCCCGATGGCAGCGCGGGGCACTGAAGCTTTCTTT
TRBJ2-1 NA TRBV20-1 TRBD1 CSARGWDRVVNEQFF TGCAGTGCTAGAGGATGGGACAGGGTGGTTAATGAGCAGTTCTTC
TRBJ2-7 NA TRBV7-2 NA CASSLVGSGNYEQYF TGTGCCAGCAGCTTAGTAGGCAGTGGGAACTACGAGCAGTACTTC
TRBJ2-7 few TRBV12-3/TRBV12-4 TRBD2 CASRLTLAGGSYEQYF TGTGCCAGCAGACTTACTCTAGCGGGTGGTTCCTACGAGCAGTACTTC
TRBJ2-7 NA TRBV18 TRBD2 CASSPGTSGEDEQYF TGTGCCAGCTCACCAGGGACTAGCGGGGAGGACGAGCAGTACTTC
TRBJ1-2 NA TRBV5-1 TRBD1 CASSLGQGSGYTF TGCGCCAGCAGCTTGGGACAGGGAAGTGGCTACACCTTC
TRBJ1-2 NA TRBV6-1 NA CASRGRRLGYTF TGTGCCAGCAGGGGACGCCGATTAGGCTACACCTTC
TRBJ2-3 few TRBV9 NA CASSVVGQSFTDTQYF TGTGCCAGCAGCGTAGTGGGACAATCTTTCACAGATACGCAGTATTTT
TRBJ2-7 NA TRBV7-6 NA CASSSGHEQYF TGTGCCAGCAGCTCGGGCCACGAGCAGTACTTC
TRBJ2-7 NA TRBV3-1 NA CASSQDTGGFSYEQYF TGTGCCAGCAGCCAAGATACGGGCGGCTTCTCCTACGAGCAGTACTTC
TRBJ1-1 NA TRBV12-3/TRBV12-4 NA CASTILTGQDTEAFF TGTGCCAGCACCATTCTCACAGGGCAGGACACTGAAGCTTTCTTT
TRBJ1-3 NA TRBV6-1 NA CASSRTVLGNTIYF TGTGCCAGCAGTCGGACAGTCCTTGGAAACACCATATATTTT
TRBJ1-1 NA TRBV19 NA CASSSTPNTEAFF TGTGCCAGTAGTTCTACACCGAACACTGAAGCTTTCTTT
TRBJ1-6 few TRBV6-5 TRBD1 CASSYSRDSSSPLHF TGTGCCAGCAGTTACTCCCGGGACAGCAGTTCACCCCTCCACTTT
TRBJ1-1 NA TRBV18 NA CASSRSRDTEAFF TGTGCCAGCTCACGGTCCAGGGACACTGAAGCTTTCTTT
TRBJ2-7 NA TRBV6-2/TRBV6-3 NA CATSIRGSTYYEQYF TGTGCCACCTCAATTCGGGGATCGACTTACTACGAGCAGTACTTC
TRBJ2-1 few TRBV19 TRBD1 CASSWTGYNEQFF TGTGCCAGTAGTTGGACAGGTTACAATGAGCAGTTCTTC
TRBJ2-3 few TRBV28 NA CASSPPGITHTDTQYF TGTGCCAGCAGTCCCCCCGGGATTACCCACACAGATACGCAGTATTTT
TRBJ2-7 NA TRBV12-3/TRBV12-4 NA CASSEKGAYEQYF TGTGCCAGCAGCGAGAAGGGGGCCTACGAGCAGTACTTC
TRBJ1-3 NA TRBV18 NA CASSPTGPTGDTIYF TGTGCCAGCTCACCAACCGGCCCCACAGGAGACACCATATATTTT
TRBJ1-4 medium-sized TRBV4-1 NA CASSQGGDGETTNEKLFF TGCGCCAGCAGCCAAGGGGGGGACGGAGAGACAACTAATGAAAAACTGTTTTTT
TRBJ1-3 NA TRBV6-1 TRBD1 CASSSGQGGNTIYF TGTGCCAGCAGCAGTGGACAGGGGGGAAACACCATATATTTT
TRBJ2-2 NA TRBV7-9 NA CASSLAGGTGELFF TGTGCCAGCAGCTTAGCGGGAGGTACCGGGGAGCTGTTTTTT
TRBJ2-7 NA TRBV20-1 TRBD2 CSARNSGTASYEQYF TGCAGTGCCAGGAATAGCGGGACTGCCTCCTACGAGCAGTACTTC
TRBJ2-1 many TRBV15 NA CATSRGIGDNEQFF TGTGCCACCAGCAGAGGGATAGGGGACAATGAGCAGTTCTTC
TRBJ1-5 many TRBV4-3 TRBD1 CASSPHDRGSAPQHF TGCGCCAGCAGCCCACACGACAGGGGGTCTGCGCCCCAGCATTTT
TRBJ1-6 NA TRBV7-8 NA CASSLPGVQSSYNSPLHF TGTGCCAGCAGCTTACCGGGGGTTCAGAGCTCCTATAATTCACCCCTCCACTTT
TRBJ2-7 NA TRBV27 TRBD2 CASSLVPAGGDEQYF TGTGCCAGCAGTTTAGTGCCAGCGGGAGGCGACGAGCAGTACTTC
TRBJ2-5 NA TRBV7-9 NA CASSLERDSQETQYF TGTGCCAGCAGCTTAGAACGGGACTCACAAGAGACCCAGTACTTC
TRBJ1-5 few TRBV6-1 NA CAIEIRGYSNQPQHF TGTGCCATCGAAATCAGGGGTTATAGCAATCAGCCCCAGCATTTT
TRBJ1-1 few TRBV12-3/TRBV12-4 NA CASSRTVNTEAFF TGTGCCAGCAGTCGGACGGTGAACACTGAAGCTTTCTTT
TRBJ2-5 NA TRBV6-1 TRBD1 CASSQTGGRDQETQYF TGTGCCAGCAGTCAGACAGGGGGCCGTGACCAAGAGACCCAGTACTTC
TRBJ1-3 NA TRBV20-1 NA CSATRLITSGNTIYF TGCAGTGCTACCCGGTTGATTACCTCTGGAAACACCATATATTTT
TRBJ1-5 NA TRBV25-1 NA CASSSRVGNQPQHF TGTGCCAGCAGTTCCAGGGTAGGCAATCAGCCCCAGCATTTT
TRBJ1-6 NA TRBV5-8 TRBD1 CASSLVRGRNSPLHF TGTGCCAGCAGCTTGGTTAGGGGGCGCAATTCACCCCTCCACTTT
TRBJ2-3 NA TRBV11-1 NA CASSSSLGGTDTQYF TGTGCCAGCAGCTCGTCTTTGGGGGGCACAGATACGCAGTATTTT
TRBJ2-7 NA TRBV2 TRBD2 CASRAQAGGVYEQYF TGTGCCAGCAGGGCCCAAGCGGGGGGGGTCTACGAGCAGTACTTC
TRBJ2-7 few TRBV28 NA CASSFQGIYEQYF TGTGCCAGCAGTTTCCAGGGGATCTACGAGCAGTACTTC
TRBJ1-5 NA TRBV6-1 NA CASSEARHQPQHF TGTGCCAGCAGTGAAGCGAGGCATCAGCCCCAGCATTTT
TRBJ2-7 few TRBV20-1 TRBD1 CSAREGTGSSYEQYF TGCAGTGCTAGAGAAGGGACAGGGAGCTCCTACGAGCAGTACTTC
TRBJ2-3 NA TRBV7-2 NA CASSPTLGTDTQYF TGTGCCAGCAGCCCTACACTGGGAACAGATACGCAGTATTTT
TRBJ2-3 few TRBV12-3/TRBV12-4 NA CASSFEVLTDTQYF TGTGCCAGCAGTTTTGAGGTTCTCACAGATACGCAGTATTTT
TRBJ2-4 few TRBV12-3/TRBV12-4 TRBD2 CASSFRGGWDIQYF TGTGCCAGCAGTTTCCGGGGGGGCTGGGACATTCAGTACTTC
TRBJ1-1 few TRBV9 NA CASSVGDTEAFF TGTGCCAGCAGCGTAGGTGACACTGAAGCTTTCTTT
TRBJ1-1 few TRBV6-6 TRBD1 CASSYSGGGFSTEAFF TGTGCCAGCAGTTACTCGGGAGGGGGCTTTAGCACTGAAGCTTTCTTT
TRBJ1-2 NA TRBV20-1 NA CSAREGGLYGYTF TGCAGTGCTAGAGAAGGGGGACTCTATGGCTACACCTTC
TRBJ2-7 few TRBV6-1 TRBD1 CASRKTGEPAYEQYF TGTGCCAGCAGAAAAACAGGGGAACCAGCCTACGAGCAGTACTTC
TRBJ2-7 many TRBV28 TRBD1 CASSYRTGSYEQYF TGTGCCAGCAGCTACAGGACAGGTTCCTACGAGCAGTACTTC
TRBJ2-2 once TRBV5-4 TRBD2 CASTLRLAGGTGELFF TGTGCCAGCACCTTAAGACTAGCGGGGGGCACCGGGGAGCTGTTTTTT
TRBJ2-2 once TRBV11-1 NA CASSYPGEGRDTGELFF TGTGCCAGCAGTTACCCCGGAGAGGGGCGAGACACCGGGGAGCTGTTTTTT
TRBJ2-2 few TRBV6-1 TRBD2 CASSGTSGNTGELFF TGTGCCAGCAGTGGGACTAGCGGGAACACCGGGGAGCTGTTTTTT
TRBJ1-1 few TRBV12-3/TRBV12-4 NA CASGPRGAGRTEAFF TGTGCCAGCGGACCCCGCGGGGCCGGTAGGACTGAAGCTTTCTTT
TRBJ2-1 once TRBV3-1 TRBD2 CASSQDFLAGAYNEQFF TGTGCCAGCAGCCAAGATTTCCTAGCGGGAGCCTACAATGAGCAGTTCTTC
TRBJ2-6 NA TRBV20-1 NA CSASSGDSGANVLTF TGCAGTGCTAGTTCCGGAGACTCTGGGGCCAACGTCCTGACTTTC
TRBJ2-7 few TRBV20-1 TRBD1 CSAILGTGGYEQYF TGCAGTGCTATCCTCGGGACAGGGGGGTACGAGCAGTACTTC